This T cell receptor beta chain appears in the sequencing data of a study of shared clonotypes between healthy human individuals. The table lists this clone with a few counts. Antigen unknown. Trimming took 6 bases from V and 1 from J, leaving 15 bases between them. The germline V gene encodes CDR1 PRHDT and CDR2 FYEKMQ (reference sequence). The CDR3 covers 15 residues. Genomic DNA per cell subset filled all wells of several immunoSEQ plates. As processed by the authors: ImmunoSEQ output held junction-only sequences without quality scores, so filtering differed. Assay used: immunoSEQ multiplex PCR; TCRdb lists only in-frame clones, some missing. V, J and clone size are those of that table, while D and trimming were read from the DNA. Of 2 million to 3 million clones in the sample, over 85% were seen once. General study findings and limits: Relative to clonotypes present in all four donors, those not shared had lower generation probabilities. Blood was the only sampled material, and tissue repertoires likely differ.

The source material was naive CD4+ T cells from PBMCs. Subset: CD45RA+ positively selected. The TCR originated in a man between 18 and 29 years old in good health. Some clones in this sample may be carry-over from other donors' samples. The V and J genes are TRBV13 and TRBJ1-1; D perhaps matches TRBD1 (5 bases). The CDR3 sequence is CASRRWQGTNTEAFF. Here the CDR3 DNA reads TGTGCCAGCAGGAGGTGGCAGGGAACGAACACTGAAGCTTTCTTT.